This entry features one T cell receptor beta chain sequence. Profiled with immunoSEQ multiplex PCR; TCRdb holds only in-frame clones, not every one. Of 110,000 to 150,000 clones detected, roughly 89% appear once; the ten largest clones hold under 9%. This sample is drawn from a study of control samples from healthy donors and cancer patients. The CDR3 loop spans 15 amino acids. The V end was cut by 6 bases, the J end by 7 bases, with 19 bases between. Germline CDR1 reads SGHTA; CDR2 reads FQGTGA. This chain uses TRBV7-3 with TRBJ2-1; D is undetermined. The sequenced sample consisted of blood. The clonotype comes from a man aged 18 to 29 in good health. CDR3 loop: CASSPLVAAVNEQFF. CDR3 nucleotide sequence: TGTGCCAGCAGTCCCTTAGTAGCAGCCGTGAATGAGCAGTTCTTC.